A selection of T cell receptor beta chains follows, all from one sample in a study of cytomegalovirus exposure and HLA in healthy donors. Sequencing used immunoSEQ multiplex PCR; TCRdb keeps in-frame clones, though not all of them. The sample includes tens of thousands of clones, roughly 92% seen only once; the top ten take around 1.1%. The sequencing input was PBMCs. The receptors come from a woman in her thirties in good health and CMV-seropositive. Both conserved end residues are trimmed from each CDR3.

TRBV7-6	TRBJ1-2	ASSLAGDSSYGYT
TRBV19	TRBJ2-5	ASSMHSQETQY
TRBV29-1	TRBJ1-3	SVVVRQGGGNTIY
TRBV5-1	TRBJ2-5	ASSLAALQETQY
TRBV5-1	TRBJ1-5	ASSFGTESNQPQH
TRBV5-6	TRBJ2-3	ASSSEREITDTQY
TRBV14	TRBJ1-1	ASSYGLTNTEAF
TRBV7-9	TRBJ2-2	ASSVAGGITGELF
TRBV5-1	TRBJ2-1	ASSFQTAGGHEQF
TRBV5-4	TRBJ2-2	ASSLVGQTVELF
TRBV28	TRBJ2-1	ASKLTSGRYNEQF
TRBV7-2	TRBJ2-3	ASSLTPELAGVADTQY
TRBV7-2	TRBJ1-1	ASSLLPGNTEAF
TRBV5-6	TRBJ1-3	ASSAGRRRAEYHTIY
TRBV19	TRBJ2-1	ASQGLAGKNEQF
TRBV6-5	TRBJ2-1	ASSYGTGWDEQF